One and the same sample provided the 23 T cell receptor beta chains below, sequenced in a study of cytomegalovirus exposure and HLA in healthy donors. Primers for the PCR totalled 60 Vbeta and 13 Jbeta. Here immunoSEQ multiplex PCR was the method, and the copy in TCRdb shows in-frame clones only, minus some. The sample includes about 150,000 clones, 60% to 85% of them seen just once. The sample taken for sequencing was PBMCs. The receptors come from a man aged 40-49 years in good health and CMV-seropositive.

This sequence joins TRBV5-6 and TRBJ1-1; the D is unclear. The V gene lost 4 bases and the J gene lost 11 bases, with 18 bases spanning the gap. Germline values: CDR1 SGHDT, CDR2 YYEEEE. The CDR3 length is 13 residues. CDR3 sequence reads: CASSPDRVVAAFF. Here the CDR3 DNA reads TGTGCCAGCAGCCCAGACCGGGTGGTGGCGGCTTTCTTT.

The J gene is TRBJ1-2, the V gene TRBV6-1; a possible D gene is TRBD1 (5 bases). The CDR3 has 15 amino acids. Germline V gene data show CDR1 as MNHNS and CDR2 as SASEGT. Trimming took 5 bases from V and 2 from J, leaving 15 bases between them. The CDR3 DNA follows: TGTGCCAGCAGTACACGGGACTCGGGGAACTATGGCTACACCTTC. Translated: CASSTRDSGNYGYTF.

The chain has TRBV7-2 and TRBJ2-7, with 12 bases lining up with TRBD2. The junction had 8 bases not matched to a gene; V was cut back by 1 base and J by 4 bases. CDR1 and CDR2 from the germline V gene are SGHTA and FQGNSA. This CDR3 is built from 17 residues. The CDR3 loop is CASSLGLAGDLPYEQYF. In nucleotides, the CDR3 is TGTGCCAGCAGCTTAGGACTAGCGGGAGACCTTCCATACGAGCAGTACTTC.

The chain employs TRBV11-3 and TRBJ2-1, with TRBD2 matching over 11 bases. This CDR3 is built from 15 residues. Germline V gene lookup returns CDR1 SGHNT and CDR2 YENEEA. With 6 bases clipped from V and 9 bases from J, the junction kept 10 bases outside the gene matches. The CDR3 coding sequence is TGTGCCAGCAGTCCTAGCGGGAGGCCGGGGGGTGAGCAGTTCTTC. Translation gives CASSPSGRPGGEQFF.

The rearrangement links TRBV11-2 to TRBJ2-5; tentative D call: TRBD2 (6 bases). Trimming took 2 bases from V and 5 from J, leaving 15 bases between them. Germline V gives CDR1 SGHAT, CDR2 FQNNGV. The CDR3 has 15 residues. CDR3 loop: CASSLRRREGETQYF. Written as DNA, the CDR3 is TGTGCCAGCAGCTTAAGGCGGAGGGAAGGTGAGACCCAGTACTTC.

The V call is TRBV27, the J call TRBJ2-7; 9 bases are a match to TRBD2. Trimming took 7 bases from V and 3 from J; bases not matched to a gene: 13. This CDR3 has 16 residues. The germline CDR1 and CDR2 sequences are MNHEY and SMNVEV (reference sequence). CDR3 loop: CASIASGRSRGYEQYF. The CDR3 DNA follows: TGTGCCAGCATAGCCAGCGGGAGGTCCCGGGGCTACGAGCAGTACTTC.

Only a few counts were recorded for this clone. V is TRBV29-1 and J is TRBJ2-7; the match to TRBD2 covers 9 bases. Unmatched junction bases numbered 6, after V lost 4 bases and J lost 2 bases. This CDR3 contains 14 residues. CDR1 SQVTM and CDR2 ANQGSEA come from the germline V gene. The CDR3 nucleotides are TGCAGCGTTGTAAAGACTAGCGGCCCCTACGAGCAGTACTTC. Translated, it gives CSVVKTSGPYEQYF.

This chain joins TRBV6-5 and TRBJ2-5; D may be TRBD1 (5 bases). Looked up from germline, CDR1 is MNHEY and CDR2 is SVGAGI. V lost 4 bases, J lost 1 base, and 16 bases lay in between. The CDR3 has 16 residues. CDR3 region: CASSSDIGHLQETQYF. The CDR3 DNA reads as TGTGCCAGCAGTTCCGACATCGGACACCTCCAAGAGACCCAGTACTTC.

The chain has TRBV18 and TRBJ1-1; possible D gene TRBD1, 5 bases. V lost 4 bases and J 1 base, leaving 16 bases between the germline ends. Germline loops: CDR1 KGHSH, CDR2 LQKENI. The CDR3 loop spans 16 amino acids. CDR3: CASSQGSRGPNTEAFF. The CDR3 nucleotides are TGTGCCAGCTCACAAGGGTCAAGGGGCCCGAACACTGAAGCTTTCTTT.

This chain uses TRBV19 with TRBJ2-1; 10 nucleotides match TRBD2. The CDR3 consists of 16 residues. The V segment lost 4 bases and the J segment 7 bases; nucleotides outside the gene matches: 10. CDR1 is LNHDA, CDR2 SQIVND, per germline (reference sequence). DNA of the CDR3: TGTGCCAGTAGTAAATCCTCGACTAGCGGGTTTAATGAGCAGTTCTTC. Translated, it gives CASSKSSTSGFNEQFF.

With regard to this clone: The junction shows a germline mismatch at one end, possibly a read error. The V call is TRBV7-9, the J call TRBJ1-2, with a tentative D call TRBD1 (5 bases). Per germline, CDR1 SEHNR and CDR2 FQNEAQ (reference sequence). This CDR3 contains 16 residues. CDR3 nucleotide sequence: TGTTCCAGCAGCTTAGCGGCAGGGACTGAGCTCGGCGGCTACACCTTC. This translates into CSSSLAAGTELGGYTF.

The gene calls are TRBV9 and TRBJ1-2; D is undetermined. Trimming stripped 0 bases from V and 4 bases from J, with 13 bases between. The germline CDR1 and CDR2 sequences are SGDLS and YYNGEE. This CDR3 is 15 amino acids long. CDR3 loop: CASSVVQDGAYGYTF. CDR3 coding DNA: TGTGCCAGCAGCGTAGTTCAAGACGGAGCCTATGGCTACACCTTC.

The gene calls are TRBV4-3 and TRBJ2-4; D remains ambiguous. Looked up from germline, CDR1 is LGHNA and CDR2 is YSLEER. Trimming shortened V by 1 base and J by 8 bases, and 15 bases separated the two germline ends. This CDR3 region has 15 residues. The CDR3 DNA sequence: TGCGCCAGCAGCCAAGTTCAAGGTCAGGCGCACATTCAGTACTTC. It yields the protein CASSQVQGQAHIQYF.

The chain has TRBV11-2 and TRBJ2-1, with TRBD2 matching over 11 bases. This CDR3 contains 17 residues. After removal of 1 base from V and 8 bases from J, the junction contained 10 bases not matched to a gene. Germline V gene data show CDR1 as SGHAT and CDR2 as FQNNGV. As DNA, the CDR3 is TGTGCCAGCAGCTTAGTCCTACTAGCGGGAGTATTCGATGAGCAGTTCTTC. It codes for CASSLVLLAGVFDEQFF.

This clone was recorded only once. The CDR3 DNA follows: TGTGCCAGCAGTCACGGGGGAAACACCATATATTTT. Translated, it gives CASSHGGNTIYF. The rearrangement uses TRBV4-2 and TRBJ1-3; no clear D. The germline CDR1 and CDR2 sequences are LGHNA and YNFKEQ. The CDR3 is 12 amino acids. Trimming took off 6 bases at V and 4 bases at J, with 7 bases between the two ends.

The V and J genes are TRBV10-3 and TRBJ1-5; 10 nucleotides line up with TRBD1. With V trimmed by 6 bases and J by 1 base, 12 bases remained unmatched. Germline V CDR1 and CDR2: ENHRY, SYGVKD. The CDR3 sequence is 18 residues long. CDR3 in amino acids: CAIRKPGQGTQSNQPQHF. DNA for the CDR3: TGTGCCATCAGGAAACCGGGACAGGGGACCCAAAGCAATCAGCCCCAGCATTTT.

The CDR3 protein is CASSETRRSYEYGYTF. The CDR3 DNA reads TGTGCCAGCAGTGAAACAAGGCGGTCGTATGAGTATGGCTACACCTTC. The chain joins TRBV2 to TRBJ1-2; D gene unclear. The CDR3 has 16 residues. CDR1 SNHLY and CDR2 FYNNEI come from the germline V gene. V shed 2 bases and J shed 5 bases, with 18 bases lying between them.

The J gene is TRBJ1-1, the V gene TRBV9; D is uncertain. The CDR3 contains 13 residues. Deletions cut 4 bases from V and 1 base from J, with 8 bases between. Germline V CDR1 and CDR2: SGDLS, YYNGEE. CDR3 residues: CASSPRGNTEAFF. CDR3 nucleotide sequence: TGTGCCAGCAGCCCACGAGGGAACACTGAAGCTTTCTTT.

The rearrangement links TRBV27 to TRBJ1-1, with a weak D call TRBD1 (5 bases). V was cut by 3 bases and J by 1 base, with 9 bases left in between. The CDR3 spans 14 residues. Germline V gene data show CDR1 as MNHEY and CDR2 as SMNVEV (reference sequence). DNA of the CDR3: TGTGCCAGCAGTTTTCGGAGGGGGAACACTGAAGCTTTCTTT. The encoded protein is CASSFRRGNTEAFF.

V and J are TRBV27 and TRBJ2-7; 10 bases are shared with TRBD2. The CDR3 spans 17 residues. Trimming at V came to 4 bases and at J to 2 bases, leaving 11 bases not matched to a gene. Germline CDR1 is MNHEY and CDR2 is SMNVEV (reference sequence). The CDR3 sequence: CASSSRVRLAGAYEQYF. In DNA form, the CDR3 reads TGTGCCAGCAGTTCGCGGGTGCGGCTAGCGGGAGCCTACGAGCAGTACTTC.

The gene calls are TRBV30 and TRBJ2-5, with D unresolved. Trimming removed 0 bases at V and 5 bases at J, with 7 bases between. The CDR3 is 12 amino acids. CDR1 and CDR2 from the germline V gene are GTSNPN and SVGIG (reference sequence). CDR3 sequence: CAWSVSFETQYF. For the CDR3, the DNA is TGTGCCTGGAGTGTAAGCTTCGAGACCCAGTACTTC.

V gene TRBV4-3 combines with J gene TRBJ1-1; D is uncertain. Germline V gene sequence: CDR1 LGHNA, CDR2 YSLEER. The CDR3 spans 14 residues. Trimming left V 1 base short and J 8 bases short, with 14 bases between. CDR3 DNA sequence: TGCGCCAGCAGCCAAGCGACCACAGCCATCGAAGCTTTCTTT. It is translated as CASSQATTAIEAFF.

This sequence joins TRBV6-4 and TRBJ1-2, with 12 bases aligning to TRBD1. Trimming cost V 3 bases and J 4 bases; bases outside gene matches: 6. The CDR3 length is 16 residues. Germline CDR1 reads MRHNA; CDR2 reads SNTAGT. DNA for the CDR3: TGTGCCAGCAGTGAAGCCGGGACAGGGGGCCCCTATGGCTACACCTTC. This translates into CASSEAGTGGPYGYTF.